The next 23 T cell receptor beta chains were all read from a single sample in a study of T-cell memory formation after mild COVID-19. One entry per CDR3 protein, called by TCRdb with MiXCR from the 5' RACE reads. The repertoire holds fewer than 650,000 distinct CDR3 sequences, with 15% to 20% as singletons. Sequencing input: PBMCs or a T cell subset sorted from them (not recorded which). These receptors originate from an adult woman who had mild COVID-19 (a few samples of this study predate the infection). Cell type and time point are not known.

This clonotype was seen only a few times. The chain is built from TRBV12-3 or TRBV12-4 and TRBJ2-1; 7 positions match TRBD2. This CDR3 region has 16 residues. Trimming removed 7 bases from V and 4 bases from J; junction bases left unmatched: 13. The CDR3 DNA is TGTGCCAGCACCGGGGCCCCATGGGGGGGATACAATGAGCAGTTCTTC. Encoded protein: CASTGAPWGGYNEQFF.

The rearrangement joins TRBV29-1 to TRBJ1-2, with D uncertain. CDR3 length: 15 amino acids. Germline CDR1 and CDR2: SQVTM and ANQGSEA. V lost 3 bases and J 4 bases, leaving 18 bases between the germline ends. This chain's CDR3 is CSVDWAPDLGYGYTF. CDR3 bases: TGCAGCGTTGATTGGGCACCCGATCTGGGCTATGGCTACACCTTC.

The chain recombines TRBV10-3 with TRBJ1-1, with D maybe TRBD1 (6 bases). The CDR3 is 14 amino acids. Deletions cut 10 bases from V and 3 bases from J, with 18 bases between. The germline gives CDR1 ENHRY, CDR2 SYGVKD. The CDR3 reads CATQGAHGDTEAFF. In nucleotides, the CDR3 is TGTGCCACACAGGGAGCCCATGGGGACACTGAAGCTTTCTTT.

The sample holds a few counts of this clonotype. The genes are TRBV18 and TRBJ2-7, with TRBD1 matching over 7 bases. The CDR3 loop spans 16 amino acids. Trimming took 3 bases from V and 3 from J; bases not matched to a gene: 11. Germline loops: CDR1 KGHSH, CDR2 LQKENI. DNA for the CDR3: TGTGCCAGCTCACCCAACAGGGGAAGATATGTCTACGAGCAGTACTTC. This translates into CASSPNRGRYVYEQYF.

This clonotype was recorded a few times. The chain carries TRBV12-3 or TRBV12-4 and TRBJ2-7, with TRBD2 matching 9 bases. The CDR3 totals 15 residues. Trimming at V came to 3 bases and at J to 0 bases, leaving 3 bases not matched to a gene. CDR3 amino acids: CASSFSGSTSYEQYF. The CDR3 DNA sequence: TGTGCCAGCAGTTTTAGCGGGAGTACCTCCTACGAGCAGTACTTC.

The chain carries TRBV12-3 or TRBV12-4 and TRBJ1-1; maybe TRBD1 (6 bases). CDR3 length equals 14 residues. V was trimmed by 6 bases and J by 1 base, leaving 12 bases between them. CDR3 in amino acids: CASRAQGSNTEAFF. Written as DNA, the CDR3 is TGTGCCAGCAGGGCACAGGGCTCGAACACTGAAGCTTTCTTT.

A few counts support this clonotype. This chain joins TRBV20-1 and TRBJ2-1; D may be TRBD1 or TRBD2 (5 bases each). Germline assignment: CDR1 DFQATT and CDR2 SNEGSKA (reference sequence). The CDR3 is made up of 10 amino acids. V lost 3 bases and J 11 bases, leaving 8 bases between the germline ends. This CDR3 reads CSASRDQQFF. CDR3 DNA: TGCAGTGCTAGCCGGGACCAGCAGTTCTTC.

V and J are TRBV29-1 and TRBJ2-5; the D gene is possibly TRBD2 (5 bases). V lost 6 bases and J lost 5, with 19 bases in between. Germline V gene lookup returns CDR1 SQVTM and CDR2 ANQGSEA. The CDR3 sequence is 14 residues long. The CDR3 is CSVPRGTRVETQYF. The CDR3 DNA is TGCAGCGTGCCCCGGGGTACCAGAGTGGAGACCCAGTACTTC.

This clonotype has only a few counts. The chain is built from TRBV5-1 and TRBJ2-1; 7 bases match TRBD2. The V gene end was trimmed by 4 bases and the J gene end by 8 bases; junction bases not matched to a gene: 12. The CDR3 is 15 residues long. Germline V gives CDR1 SGHRS, CDR2 YFSETQ. CDR3 region: CASSPGTGGSYEQFF. The CDR3 DNA sequence: TGCGCCAGCAGCCCCGGAACGGGCGGGAGTTATGAGCAGTTCTTC.

The V call is TRBV7-3, the J call TRBJ2-1, with D unclear. Germline values: CDR1 SGHTA, CDR2 FQGTGA. V was pared by 2 bases and J by 4 bases, with 12 bases between. The CDR3 loop spans 15 amino acids. CDR3 nucleotide sequence: TGTGCCAGCAGCTTACATGGACCAGAGTACAATGAGCAGTTCTTC. This codes for CASSLHGPEYNEQFF.

This clonotype was found many times. V usage is TRBV3-1 and J usage is TRBJ2-3; the D is unclear. The CDR3 is 12 residues long. The germline V gene has CDR1 LGHDT and CDR2 YNNKEL (reference sequence). Trimming left V 3 bases short and J 3 bases short, with 4 bases between. The DNA for the CDR3 is TGTGCCAGCAGCCAGAGTACAGATACGCAGTATTTT. Encoded protein: CASSQSTDTQYF.

The chain recombines TRBV9 with TRBJ1-2; no clear D gene. CDR1 is SGDLS, CDR2 YYNGEE, per germline. This CDR3 is built from 13 residues. V was cut by 4 bases and J by 3 bases, with 10 bases left in between. CDR3 protein: CASSLADDYGYTF. The CDR3 region has the DNA TGTGCCAGCAGCTTAGCAGACGACTATGGCTACACCTTC.

On this clonotype itself: The junction differs from germline at one of its ends, possibly a read error. The gene calls are TRBV5-1 and TRBJ2-3; a possible D gene is TRBD2 (6 bases). Per germline, CDR1 SGHRS and CDR2 YFSETQ. CDR3 size: 13 residues. CDR3 in amino acids: CASSFTSTNTQYF. The CDR3 bases are TGCGCCAGCAGCTTTACTAGCACAAATACGCAGTATTTT.

The sample holds a few counts of this clonotype. The V call is TRBV7-9, the J call TRBJ1-3; D gene uncertain. Germline lookup yields CDR1 SEHNR and CDR2 FQNEAQ (reference sequence). V was shortened by 5 bases and J by 8 bases, with 10 bases between the two germline ends. The CDR3 length is 12 residues. The CDR3 protein is CASSDGLDTIYF. In DNA form, the CDR3 reads TGTGCCAGCAGCGACGGACTGGACACCATATATTTT. Full variable domain (rest looked up from reference TRBV7-9 and TRBJ1-3): DTGVSQNPRHKITKRGQNVTFRCDPISEHNRLYWYRQTLGQGPEFLTYFQNEAQLEKSRLLSDRFSAERPKGSFSTLEIQRTEQGDSAMYLCASSDGLDTIYFGEGSWLTVV.

This clonotype was seen more than once but under ten times. V and J are TRBV5-5 and TRBJ1-6, with a tentative D call TRBD1 (5 bases). The CDR3 has 14 residues. Germline loops: CDR1 SGHKS, CDR2 YYEKEE (reference sequence). V lost 7 bases to trimming and J lost 6 bases, with 14 bases between them. The CDR3, as DNA: TGTGCCAGCGAAGGGGTATCGCGTAATTCACCCCTCCACTTT. It specifies CASEGVSRNSPLHF.

In its sample, this clonotype was seen many times. The chain couples TRBV5-1 to TRBJ2-5, with D maybe TRBD2 (7 bases). Germline values: CDR1 SGHRS, CDR2 YFSETQ. CDR3 length equals 16 residues. V shed 4 bases and J shed 1 base, with 17 bases lying between them. CDR3 in amino acids: CASSQGGGGLQETQYF. The CDR3 nucleotides read TGCGCCAGCAGCCAGGGTGGCGGGGGCCTCCAAGAGACCCAGTACTTC.

This clonotype was counted between two and nine times. The rearrangement joins TRBV11-2 to TRBJ2-3; 16 nucleotides agree with TRBD2. The CDR3 length is 17 residues. J lost 4 bases, V lost 5 bases, and 6 bases had no gene match. Germline V gene data show CDR1 as SGHAT and CDR2 as FQNNGV. The CDR3 loop is CASSPGLAGGPADTQYF. The CDR3 DNA reads as TGTGCCAGCAGCCCGGGACTAGCGGGAGGGCCGGCAGATACGCAGTATTTT.

The V and J genes are TRBV24-1 and TRBJ2-2, with 7 positions matching TRBD2. The CDR3 is 15 residues long. Germline V gives CDR1 KGHDR, CDR2 SFDVKD. V trimming: 9 bases; J trimming: 3 bases; junction bases outside the gene matches: 9. The CDR3 here is CATQKSGIYTGELFF. The CDR3 DNA reads as TGTGCCACCCAAAAGAGCGGGATTTACACCGGGGAGCTGTTTTTT.

CDR3 in amino acids: CASSYSGGRAYEQYF. DNA for the CDR3: TGTGCCAGCAGTTACTCGGGGGGGAGGGCCTACGAGCAGTACTTC. V gene TRBV6-5 combines with J gene TRBJ2-7; 7 bases align to TRBD2. V was clipped by 0 bases and J by 2 bases; unmatched bases: 4. The length of the CDR3 is 15 residues. The germline V gene encodes CDR1 MNHEY and CDR2 SVGAGI.

This clonotype came up a few times. The chain uses TRBV18 and TRBJ2-3; tentative D call: TRBD2 (6 bases). V was cut by 3 bases and J by 2 bases, with 15 bases left in between. The CDR3 contains 16 residues. CDR1 and CDR2 (germline): KGHSH, LQKENI. In nucleotides, the CDR3 is TGTGCCAGCTCACCTCTTTTAGCGGAAAACACAGATACGCAGTATTTT. This translates into CASSPLLAENTDTQYF.

V is TRBV5-1 and J is TRBJ2-7; 7 nucleotides line up with TRBD1. V was clipped by 0 bases and J by 6 bases; unmatched bases: 9. CDR1 is SGHRS and CDR2 is YFSETQ in the germline V gene. The CDR3 sequence is 15 residues long. The CDR3 DNA sequence: TGCGCCAGCAGCTTGGCGCAGCGTCAGGGGGTCGAGCAGTACTTC. This gives the protein CASSLAQRQGVEQYF. Combining the CDR3 with reference TRBV5-1 and TRBJ2-7 gives the whole variable domain KAGVTQTPRYLIKTRGQQVTLSCSPISGHRSVSWYQQTPGQGLQFLFEYFSETQRNKGNFPGRFSGRQFSNSRSEMNVSTLELGDSALYLCASSLAQRQGVEQYFGPGTRLTVT.

This clonotype was found a few times. V usage is TRBV20-1 and J usage is TRBJ1-5; 7 nucleotides align to TRBD1. This CDR3 has 15 amino acids. J gave up 0 bases and V 5 bases, and 7 bases lay outside the gene matches. The V gene's germline CDR1 is DFQATT and CDR2 SNEGSKA (reference sequence). The CDR3 DNA sequence: TGCAGTGCTGCTCGGACAGGCTATAGCAATCAGCCCCAGCATTTT. Residues: CSAARTGYSNQPQHF.

This clonotype was seen a handful of times. The chain has TRBV29-1 and TRBJ2-3; 9 bases line up with TRBD2. V trimming: 1 base; J trimming: 2 bases; junction bases outside the gene matches: 13. The CDR3 is 18 residues long. Germline V gives CDR1 SQVTM, CDR2 ANQGSEA. CDR3 coding DNA: TGCAGCGTTGAAGTCGGGGTTAGCGGGAGAGGGTACACAGATACGCAGTATTTT. It yields the protein CSVEVGVSGRGYTDTQYF.